What follows are 15 T cell receptor beta chains derived from one specimen sequenced in a study of post-analysis software for immune sequencing data. TCR beta cDNA libraries included unique molecular identifiers. TCRdb fed the PCR reads into MiXCR, producing one record per CDR3 protein. The data contain around 150,000 distinct CDR3 sequences, roughly 35% of them singletons. This specimen consisted of blood, obtained after autologous hematopoietic stem cell transplantation. The receptors were sampled from a girl aged 5-17 years with multiple sclerosis.

This clonotype was counted a few times. The chain has TRBV27 and TRBJ2-7, with TRBD2 identical over 9 bases. Near its end, the DNA agrees better with TRBJ2-5, so the J call may be wrong. CDR1 and CDR2 (germline): MNHEY, SMNVEV (reference sequence). The CDR3 spans 14 residues. In DNA form, the CDR3 reads TGTGCCAGCAGTTCACTAGCGGGCATAGAGACCCAGTACTTC. This sequence encodes CASSSLAGIETQYF.

The rearrangement joins TRBV29-1 to TRBJ2-7; TRBD1 matches 7 bases. CDR1 SQVTM and CDR2 ANQGSEA come from the germline V gene. The CDR3 length is 12 residues. The CDR3 loop reads CNVGQYLYEQYF. The CDR3 DNA sequence: TGCAACGTGGGACAGTATCTCTACGAGCAGTACTTC.

The chain carries TRBV20-1 and TRBJ1-1; weak D call: TRBD1 (5 bases). Between the trimmed V and J ends, which lost 0 bases and 1 base, there was a span of 9 bases. The CDR3 covers 14 residues. The germline V gene encodes CDR1 DFQATT and CDR2 SNEGSKA (reference sequence). The CDR3 here is CSARDFQGNTEAFF. The CDR3 DNA sequence: TGCAGTGCTAGAGATTTTCAGGGGAACACTGAAGCTTTCTTT.

The chain joins TRBV6-1 to TRBJ2-1; 10 nucleotides agree with TRBD1. The CDR3 spans 18 residues. After removal of 7 bases from V and 9 bases from J, the junction contained 21 bases not matched to a gene. Per the germline V gene, CDR1 is MNHNS and CDR2 is SASEGT. The CDR3 sequence: CASKLTGGGGGIPSEQFF. In DNA, the CDR3 is TGTGCCAGCAAATTGACAGGGGGCGGTGGCGGGATCCCCAGTGAGCAGTTCTTC.

As concerns this clonotype: The junction differs from germline at one of its ends, possibly a read error. This chain uses TRBV5-1 with TRBJ1-1; 8 bases line up with TRBD1. Germline values: CDR1 SGHRS, CDR2 YFSETQ. The CDR3 length is 15 residues. CDR3 sequence: CACSSSRGRGTEAFF. The CDR3 nucleotides are TGCGCCTGCAGCTCGAGCAGGGGGCGGGGCACTGAAGCTTTCTTT.

A few counts support this clonotype. This CDR3 is CSVEDAGTGGYEQYF. The CDR3 nucleotides read TGCAGCGTTGAAGATGCCGGGACAGGCGGTTACGAGCAGTACTTC. The V call is TRBV29-1, the J call TRBJ2-7; 8 positions match TRBD1. The CDR3 sequence is 15 residues long. Germline assignment: CDR1 SQVTM and CDR2 ANQGSEA. Unmatched junction bases numbered 8, after V lost 0 bases and J lost 4 bases.

The gene calls are TRBV7-9 and TRBJ2-4, with D possibly TRBD1 on 6 matching bases. CDR1 SEHNR and CDR2 FQNEAQ come from the germline V gene (reference sequence). V was trimmed by 1 base and J by 5 bases, leaving 9 bases between them. The CDR3 runs to 14 residues. The CDR3 bases are TGTGCCAGCAGCTTAGACAGGGTCCAAAACATTCAGTACTTC. It translates to CASSLDRVQNIQYF.

This clonotype was seen repeatedly, ten times or more. This chain links TRBV20-1 with TRBJ1-5; TRBD1 matches 9 bases. The ends lost 3 bases at V and 0 bases at J; junction bases unmatched: 6. Germline CDR1 DFQATT, CDR2 SNEGSKA (reference sequence). CDR3 length: 16 amino acids. The CDR3 DNA reads TGCAGTGCTAGCCAAGGGACAGGGCTTAGCAATCAGCCCCAGCATTTT. Translating gives CSASQGTGLSNQPQHF.

V is TRBV5-1 and J is TRBJ2-1; D is unresolved. Germline values: CDR1 SGHRS, CDR2 YFSETQ. The ends were cut back, 2 bases at V and 6 bases at J, with 15 bases in the middle. The CDR3 has 15 amino acids. Here the CDR3 DNA reads TGCGCCAGCAGCTTTAGGTCGAAGTTGGGCAATGAGCAGTTCTTC. Translated: CASSFRSKLGNEQFF.

The chain is built from TRBV6-1 and TRBJ2-5; possibly TRBD2 for D (7 bases). Germline V gene data show CDR1 as MNHNS and CDR2 as SASEGT. The CDR3 contains 14 residues. Trimming took 4 bases from V and 2 from J, leaving 11 bases between them. CDR3 sequence (DNA): TGTGCCAGCAGTGTCGGGGGGCAGCAAGAGACCCAGTACTTC. Amino acids: CASSVGGQQETQYF.

The sample holds a few counts of this clonotype. The genes are TRBV27 and TRBJ1-5; D is unclear. The CDR3 totals 13 residues. Trimming cost V 0 bases and J 9 bases, with 9 bases left between them. The germline gives CDR1 MNHEY, CDR2 SMNVEV (reference sequence). Here the CDR3 DNA reads TGTGCCAGCAGTTTATCAGAGGGTTTGCCCCAGCATTTT. Translated, it gives CASSLSEGLPQHF.

This clonotype was counted ten times or more. Here the CDR3 reads CASSTDGTSGVDTQYF. The CDR3 coding sequence is TGTGCCAGCAGTACCGACGGGACTAGCGGGGTGGATACGCAGTATTTT. This chain connects TRBV12-3 or TRBV12-4 to TRBJ2-3, with TRBD2 matching 13 bases. This CDR3 has 16 residues. V lost 5 bases and J lost 6; bases outside the gene matches: 8.

The rearrangement joins TRBV7-6 to TRBJ2-7; tentatively, D is TRBD2 (5 bases). CDR1 SGHVS and CDR2 FNYEAQ come from the germline V gene. The V end was cut by 4 bases, the J end by 6 bases, with 16 bases between. This CDR3 contains 14 residues. As DNA, the CDR3 is TGTGCCAGCAGCTCAACTGTGGAGGTGGGCGAGCAGTACTTC. Translated, it gives CASSSTVEVGEQYF.

The V and J genes are TRBV10-2 and TRBJ1-1; D possibly corresponds to TRBD1 (6 bases). The CDR3 consists of 15 residues. Germline V lookup: CDR1 WSHSY, CDR2 SAAADI. V lost 7 bases, J lost 3 bases, and 18 bases lay in between. CDR3 sequence: CASTPGHGLDTEAFF. In DNA, the CDR3 is TGCGCCAGCACTCCGGGACATGGCCTTGACACTGAAGCTTTCTTT.

Here the CDR3 reads CASSYSTTSGKYEQYF. CDR3 sequence (DNA): TGTGCCAGCAGTTACTCGACGACTAGCGGGAAATACGAGCAGTACTTC. This chain joins TRBV6-2 or TRBV6-3 and TRBJ2-4; 11 bases are shared with TRBD2. The J call may be faulty, since TRBJ2-7 better matches the DNA end. CDR3 size: 16 residues. Germline V gene sequence: CDR1 MNHEY, CDR2 SVGEGT.